The 15 T cell receptor beta chains below were found in one sample sequenced in a study of CD8 T cells in Susac syndrome. Random-hexamer reverse transcription was applied to about 0.45 to 1 ug RNA. TCRdb reanalysed the immunoSEQ multiplex PCR reads using MiXCR and keeps one entry per CDR3 protein. Among around 160,000 distinct CDR3 sequences listed, roughly 93% were seen once. Specimen: CD4+ T cells from PBMCs. The receptor set was obtained from a human donor in good health.

This clonotype was counted a single time. V usage is TRBV29-1 and J usage is TRBJ2-5; 10 bases are a match to TRBD2. This CDR3 is built from 13 residues. Germline-derived CDR1 and CDR2 are SQVTM and ANQGSEA. V shed 4 bases, J shed 3 bases, and the junction held 2 bases outside the gene matches. The CDR3 loop reads CSVASGGEETQYF. Here the CDR3 DNA reads TGCAGCGTTGCCAGCGGGGGGGAAGAGACCCAGTACTTC.

The V gene is TRBV3-1, the J gene TRBJ2-1; D is possibly TRBD1 (6 bases). The CDR3 spans 16 residues. The germline V and J ends were trimmed by 3 bases and 2 bases, with 14 bases remaining between them. CDR1 and CDR2 (germline): LGHDT, YNNKEL (reference sequence). The CDR3 DNA is TGTGCCAGCAGCCACCCGGGGCAGGGGACCTACAATGAGCAGTTCTTC. Protein: CASSHPGQGTYNEQFF.

This clonotype was detected only once. The gene calls are TRBV18 and TRBJ1-6; weak D call: TRBD1 (6 bases). Germline-derived CDR1 and CDR2 are KGHSH and LQKENI. CDR3 length: 18 residues. Trimming removed 3 bases at V and 4 bases at J, with 19 bases between. CDR3 nucleotide sequence: TGTGCCAGCTCACCGTCCCTCCTGCGGGGGACATATAATTCACCCCTCCACTTT. It encodes CASSPSLLRGTYNSPLHF. The variable domain in full, with the rest retrieved from reference TRBV18 and TRBJ1-6, is NAGVMQNPRHLVRRRGQEARLRCSPMKGHSHVYWYRQLPEEGLKFMVYLQKENIIDESGMPKERFSAEFPKEGPSILRIQQVVRGDSAAYFCASSPSLLRGTYNSPLHFGNGTRLTVT.

V and J are TRBV2 and TRBJ1-1, with D maybe TRBD1 (5 bases). CDR3 length: 12 residues. V shed 2 bases and J shed 11 bases, with 12 bases lying between them. CDR1 and CDR2 (germline): SNHLY, FYNNEI. CDR3 in DNA: TGTGCCAGCAGTGAAAGGGACGGGGGGGCTTTCTTT. Its translation is CASSERDGGAFF. Looking up the rest from reference TRBV2 and TRBJ1-1 gives the full variable domain: EPEVTQTPSHQVTQMGQEVILRCVPISNHLYFYWYRQILGQKVEFLVSFYNNEISEKSEIFDDQFSVERPDGSNFTLKIRSTKLEDSAMYFCASSERDGGAFFGQGTRLTVV.

The chain is built from TRBV20-1 and TRBJ1-5, with D hard to call. Per the germline V gene, CDR1 is DFQATT and CDR2 is SNEGSKA (reference sequence). The CDR3 is 14 residues long. The germline V and J ends were trimmed by 6 bases and 2 bases, with 14 bases remaining between them. CDR3 coding DNA: TGCAGTGCACCAACCTTGCGGGGCAATCAGCCCCAGCATTTT. Amino acid sequence: CSAPTLRGNQPQHF.

This clonotype occurred a few times. The genes are TRBV7-9 and TRBJ1-2; D uncertain. Germline assignment: CDR1 SEHNR and CDR2 FQNEAQ (reference sequence). This CDR3 is built from 12 residues. V was clipped by 8 bases and J by 2 bases, with 9 bases between them. The CDR3 loop is CASSPDNYGYTF. The CDR3 DNA follows: TGTGCCAGCTCACCCGACAACTATGGCTACACCTTC.

The chain joins TRBV7-8 to TRBJ2-5; 9 nucleotides match TRBD2. With 3 bases clipped from V and 7 bases from J, the junction kept 12 bases outside the gene matches. This CDR3 is 16 amino acids long. CDR1 is SGHVS and CDR2 is FQNEAQ in the germline V gene. The CDR3 loop is CASSFNGGGATATQYF. For the CDR3, the DNA is TGTGCCAGCAGCTTTAATGGCGGGGGGGCTACCGCGACCCAGTACTTC.

The rearrangement links TRBV7-2 to TRBJ1-5; a weak D match, TRBD1 (6 bases). The CDR3 has 14 amino acids. V was clipped by 5 bases and J by 8 bases, with 16 bases between them. From germline, CDR1 is SGHTA and CDR2 FQGNSA. The CDR3 DNA reads as TGTGCCAGCAGCGGGGGGGGCCCCGGGGAGCCCCAGCATTTT. Its translation is CASSGGGPGEPQHF.

The rearrangement joins TRBV20-1 to TRBJ2-2, with 7 positions matching TRBD1. The germline gives CDR1 DFQATT, CDR2 SNEGSKA (reference sequence). V lost 6 bases to trimming and J lost 7 bases; unmatched junction nucleotides: 5. The CDR3 sequence is 12 residues long. The CDR3 region is CSARQGLGELFF. In nucleotides, the CDR3 is TGCAGTGCGAGACAGGGTCTCGGGGAGCTGTTTTTT.

This chain links TRBV7-9 with TRBJ2-2; no definite D call. Germline V gene lookup returns CDR1 SEHNR and CDR2 FQNEAQ (reference sequence). Deletions cut 10 bases from V and 2 bases from J, with 20 bases between. This CDR3 comprises 16 residues. The CDR3 sequence: CANLRAFGQNTGELFF. In nucleotides, the CDR3 is TGTGCCAACCTACGCGCTTTCGGGCAAAACACCGGGGAGCTGTTTTTT.

The chain joins TRBV12-3 or TRBV12-4 to TRBJ2-7; D perhaps matches TRBD1 (5 bases). CDR3 length equals 15 residues. V lost 4 bases to trimming and J lost 0 bases, with 13 bases between them. CDR3 sequence: CASSSTGVSSYEQYF. CDR3 in DNA: TGTGCCAGCAGTTCAACAGGCGTTTCCTCCTACGAGCAGTACTTC.

V usage is TRBV19 and J usage is TRBJ2-7, with 8 bases matching TRBD1. The V segment lost 6 bases and the J segment 0 bases; nucleotides outside the gene matches: 7. The germline CDR1 and CDR2 sequences are LNHDA and SQIVND (reference sequence). This CDR3 has 15 amino acids. CDR3 bases: TGTGCCAGTAGGCTTCAGGGGGCTTCCTCCTACGAGCAGTACTTC. It specifies CASRLQGASSYEQYF.

The J gene is TRBJ1-6, the V gene TRBV7-3, with D possibly being TRBD1 (5 bases). Trimming took 1 base from V and 7 from J, leaving 11 bases between them. Germline CDR1 reads SGHTA; CDR2 reads FQGTGA. The CDR3 has 15 residues. This CDR3 reads CASSLMQGSNSPLHF. The CDR3 DNA is TGTGCCAGCAGCTTAATGCAGGGTTCGAATTCACCCCTCCACTTT.

The chain employs TRBV7-3 and TRBJ2-6; D gene unclear. The length of the CDR3 is 16 residues. CDR1 SGHTA and CDR2 FQGTGA come from the germline V gene. Between the trimmed V and J ends, which lost 0 bases and 2 bases, there was a span of 8 bases. CDR3 sequence (DNA): TGTGCCAGCAGCTTAACACTCGGTACTGGGGCCAACGTCCTGACTTTC. It translates to CASSLTLGTGANVLTF.

V gene TRBV29-1 combines with J gene TRBJ2-1, with a possible D match to TRBD2 (6 bases). V was pared by 1 base and J by 10 bases, with 17 bases between. CDR1 is SQVTM, CDR2 ANQGSEA, per germline. This CDR3 has 14 residues. CDR3: CSVEASGLRTEQFF. CDR3 DNA: TGCAGCGTTGAAGCCTCGGGACTCCGGACGGAGCAGTTCTTC.